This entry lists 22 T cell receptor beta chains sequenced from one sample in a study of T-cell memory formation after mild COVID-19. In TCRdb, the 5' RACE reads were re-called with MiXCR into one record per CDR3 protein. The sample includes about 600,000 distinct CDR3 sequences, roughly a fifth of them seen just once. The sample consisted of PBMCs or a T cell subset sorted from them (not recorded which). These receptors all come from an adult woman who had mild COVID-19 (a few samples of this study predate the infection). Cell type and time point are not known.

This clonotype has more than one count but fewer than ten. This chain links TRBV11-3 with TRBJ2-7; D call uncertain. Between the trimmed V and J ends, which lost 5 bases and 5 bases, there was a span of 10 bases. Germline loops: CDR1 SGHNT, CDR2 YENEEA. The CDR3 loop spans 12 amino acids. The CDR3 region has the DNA TGTGCCAGCAGCCACGGAACAAACGAGCAGTACTTC. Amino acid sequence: CASSHGTNEQYF.

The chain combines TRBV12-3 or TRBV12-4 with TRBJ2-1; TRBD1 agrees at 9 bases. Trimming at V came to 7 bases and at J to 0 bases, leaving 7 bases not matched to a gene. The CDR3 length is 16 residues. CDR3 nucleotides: TGTGCCAGCACCCCAGGGACAGGGATCTCCTACAATGAGCAGTTCTTC. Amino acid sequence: CASTPGTGISYNEQFF.

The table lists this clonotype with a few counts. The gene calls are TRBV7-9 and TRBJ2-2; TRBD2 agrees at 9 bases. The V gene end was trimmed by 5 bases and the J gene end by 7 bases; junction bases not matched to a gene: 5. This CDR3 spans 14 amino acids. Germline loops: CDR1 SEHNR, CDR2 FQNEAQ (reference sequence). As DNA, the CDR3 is TGTGCCAGCAGCCTTAGCGGGAGTATCGGGGAGCTGTTTTTT. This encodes CASSLSGSIGELFF.

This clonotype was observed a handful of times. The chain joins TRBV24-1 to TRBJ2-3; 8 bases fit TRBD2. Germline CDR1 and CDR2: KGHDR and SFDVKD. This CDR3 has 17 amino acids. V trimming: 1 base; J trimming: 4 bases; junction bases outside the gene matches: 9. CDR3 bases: TGTGCCACCAGTGATTTTGGAGCGGGGGACTTCGCAGATACGCAGTATTTT. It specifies CATSDFGAGDFADTQYF.

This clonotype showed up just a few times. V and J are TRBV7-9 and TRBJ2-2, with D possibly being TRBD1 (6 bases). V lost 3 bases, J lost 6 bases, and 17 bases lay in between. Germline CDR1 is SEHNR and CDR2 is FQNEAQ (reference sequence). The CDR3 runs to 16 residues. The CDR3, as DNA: TGTGCCAGCAGCTTGTTAAGACCGTCAGGGGCCGGGGAGCTGTTTTTT. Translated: CASSLLRPSGAGELFF.

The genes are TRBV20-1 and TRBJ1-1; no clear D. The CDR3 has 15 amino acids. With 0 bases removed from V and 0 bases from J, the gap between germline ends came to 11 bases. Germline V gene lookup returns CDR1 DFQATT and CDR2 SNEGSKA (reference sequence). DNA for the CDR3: TGCAGTGCTAGAGATATGGAGCGGGTGAACACTGAAGCTTTCTTT. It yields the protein CSARDMERVNTEAFF.

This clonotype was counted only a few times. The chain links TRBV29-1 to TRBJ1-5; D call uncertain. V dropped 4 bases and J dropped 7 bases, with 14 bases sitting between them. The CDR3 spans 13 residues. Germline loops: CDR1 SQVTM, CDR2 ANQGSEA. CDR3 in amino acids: CSVAAGFRQPQHF. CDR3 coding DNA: TGCAGCGTTGCGGCGGGGTTTCGGCAGCCCCAGCATTTT.

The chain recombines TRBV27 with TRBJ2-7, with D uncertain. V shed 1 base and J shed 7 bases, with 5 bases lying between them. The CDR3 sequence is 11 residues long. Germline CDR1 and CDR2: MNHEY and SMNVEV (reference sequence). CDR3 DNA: TGTGCCAGCAGTTTATTGACAGAGCAGTACTTC. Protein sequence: CASSLLTEQYF.

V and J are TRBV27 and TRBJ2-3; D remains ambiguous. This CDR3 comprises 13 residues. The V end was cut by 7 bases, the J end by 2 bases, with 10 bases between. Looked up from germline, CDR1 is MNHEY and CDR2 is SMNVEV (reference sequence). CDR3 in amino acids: CASTWQPTDTQYF. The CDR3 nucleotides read TGTGCCAGCACCTGGCAACCCACAGATACGCAGTATTTT.

CDR3 region: CASTPLRDRRANSPLHF. The CDR3, as DNA: TGTGCCAGCACTCCGCTCCGGGACAGGAGAGCTAATTCACCCCTCCACTTT. The chain employs TRBV2 and TRBJ1-6; TRBD1 aligns across 8 bases. Germline V lookup: CDR1 SNHLY, CDR2 FYNNEI. V shed 7 bases, J shed 6 bases, and the junction held 14 bases outside the gene matches. The CDR3 has 17 amino acids. Looking up the rest from reference TRBV2 and TRBJ1-6 gives the full variable domain: EPEVTQTPSHQVTQMGQEVILRCVPISNHLYFYWYRQILGQKVEFLVSFYNNEISEKSEIFDDQFSVERPDGSNFTLKIRSTKLEDSAMYFCASTPLRDRRANSPLHFGNGTRLTVT.

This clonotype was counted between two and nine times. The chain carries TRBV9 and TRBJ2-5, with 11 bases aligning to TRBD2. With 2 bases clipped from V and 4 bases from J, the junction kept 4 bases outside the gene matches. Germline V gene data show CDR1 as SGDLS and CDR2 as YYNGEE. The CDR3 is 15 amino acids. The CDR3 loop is CASSVGLADSETQYF. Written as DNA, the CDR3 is TGTGCCAGCAGCGTGGGACTAGCGGACTCAGAGACCCAGTACTTC.

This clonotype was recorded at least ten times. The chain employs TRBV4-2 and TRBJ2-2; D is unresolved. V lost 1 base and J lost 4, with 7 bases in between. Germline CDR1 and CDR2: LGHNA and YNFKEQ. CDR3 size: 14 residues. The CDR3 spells CASSQALGTGELFF. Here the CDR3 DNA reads TGTGCCAGCAGCCAAGCTCTGGGCACCGGGGAGCTGTTTTTT.

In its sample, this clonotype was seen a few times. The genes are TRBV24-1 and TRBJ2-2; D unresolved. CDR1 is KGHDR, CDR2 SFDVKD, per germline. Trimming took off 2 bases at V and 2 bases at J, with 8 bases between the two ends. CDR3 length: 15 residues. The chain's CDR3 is CATSDWLTNTGELFF. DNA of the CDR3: TGTGCCACCAGTGATTGGCTGACCAACACCGGGGAGCTGTTTTTT.

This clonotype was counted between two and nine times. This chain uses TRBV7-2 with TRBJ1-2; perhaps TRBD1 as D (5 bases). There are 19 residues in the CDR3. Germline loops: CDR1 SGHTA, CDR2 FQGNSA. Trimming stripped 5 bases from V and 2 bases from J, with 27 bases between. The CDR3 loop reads CASSARVVSRVGENYGYTF. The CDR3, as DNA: TGTGCCAGCAGCGCACGTGTGGTTTCCAGGGTCGGGGAGAACTATGGCTACACCTTC.

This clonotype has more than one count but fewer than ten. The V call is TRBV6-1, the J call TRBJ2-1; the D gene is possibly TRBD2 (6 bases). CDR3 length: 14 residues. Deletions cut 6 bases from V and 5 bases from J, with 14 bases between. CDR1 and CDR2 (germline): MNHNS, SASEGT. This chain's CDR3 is CASRLIPGDNEQFF. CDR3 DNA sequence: TGTGCCAGCAGACTTATTCCGGGAGACAATGAGCAGTTCTTC.

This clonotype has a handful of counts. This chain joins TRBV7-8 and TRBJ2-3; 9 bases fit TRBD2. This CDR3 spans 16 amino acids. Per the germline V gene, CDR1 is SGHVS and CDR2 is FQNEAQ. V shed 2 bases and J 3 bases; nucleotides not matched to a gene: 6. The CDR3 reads CASSLSPGLATDTQYF. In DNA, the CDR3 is TGTGCCAGCAGCTTATCCCCGGGACTAGCAACAGATACGCAGTATTTT.

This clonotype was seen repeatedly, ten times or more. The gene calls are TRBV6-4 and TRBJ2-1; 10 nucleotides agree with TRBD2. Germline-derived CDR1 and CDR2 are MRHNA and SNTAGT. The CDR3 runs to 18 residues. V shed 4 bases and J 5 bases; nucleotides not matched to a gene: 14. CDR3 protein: CASSADRVVGLADNEQFF. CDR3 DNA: TGTGCCAGCAGTGCCGACAGGGTAGTTGGACTAGCGGACAATGAGCAGTTCTTC.

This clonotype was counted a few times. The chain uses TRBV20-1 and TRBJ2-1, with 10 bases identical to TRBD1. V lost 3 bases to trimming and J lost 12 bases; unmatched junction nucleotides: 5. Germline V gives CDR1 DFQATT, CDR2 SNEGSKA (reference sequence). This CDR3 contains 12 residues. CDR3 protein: CSASDRGLGQFF. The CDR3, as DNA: TGCAGTGCTAGCGACAGGGGGCTGGGGCAGTTCTTC.

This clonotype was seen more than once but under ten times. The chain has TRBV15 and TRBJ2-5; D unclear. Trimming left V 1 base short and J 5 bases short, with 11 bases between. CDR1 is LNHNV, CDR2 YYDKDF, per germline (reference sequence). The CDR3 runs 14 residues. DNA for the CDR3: TGTGCCACCAGCAGAGGAAAAGGGTGGGAGACCCAGTACTTC. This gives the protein CATSRGKGWETQYF.

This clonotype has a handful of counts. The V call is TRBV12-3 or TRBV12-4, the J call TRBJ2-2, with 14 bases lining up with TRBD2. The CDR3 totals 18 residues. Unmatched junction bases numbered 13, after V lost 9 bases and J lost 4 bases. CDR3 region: CASRPPGLAGVGTGELFF. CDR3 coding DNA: TGTGCCAGTAGACCTCCGGGACTAGCGGGAGTGGGCACCGGGGAGCTGTTTTTT.

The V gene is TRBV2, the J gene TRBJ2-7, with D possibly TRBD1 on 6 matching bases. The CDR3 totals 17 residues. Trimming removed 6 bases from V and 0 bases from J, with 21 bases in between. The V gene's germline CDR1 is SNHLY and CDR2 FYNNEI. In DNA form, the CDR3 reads TGTGCCAGCAGGGCACCTAACACAGGGTTGAGCTCCTACGAGCAGTACTTC. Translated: CASRAPNTGLSSYEQYF. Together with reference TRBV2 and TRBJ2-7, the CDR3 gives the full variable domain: EPEVTQTPSHQVTQMGQEVILRCVPISNHLYFYWYRQILGQKVEFLVSFYNNEISEKSEIFDDQFSVERPDGSNFTLKIRSTKLEDSAMYFCASRAPNTGLSSYEQYFGPGTRLTVT.

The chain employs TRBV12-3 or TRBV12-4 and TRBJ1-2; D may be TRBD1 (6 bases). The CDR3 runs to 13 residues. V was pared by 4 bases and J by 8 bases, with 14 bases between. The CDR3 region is CASSSRGPHGYTF. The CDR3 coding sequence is TGTGCCAGCAGTTCCAGGGGACCCCACGGCTACACCTTC.